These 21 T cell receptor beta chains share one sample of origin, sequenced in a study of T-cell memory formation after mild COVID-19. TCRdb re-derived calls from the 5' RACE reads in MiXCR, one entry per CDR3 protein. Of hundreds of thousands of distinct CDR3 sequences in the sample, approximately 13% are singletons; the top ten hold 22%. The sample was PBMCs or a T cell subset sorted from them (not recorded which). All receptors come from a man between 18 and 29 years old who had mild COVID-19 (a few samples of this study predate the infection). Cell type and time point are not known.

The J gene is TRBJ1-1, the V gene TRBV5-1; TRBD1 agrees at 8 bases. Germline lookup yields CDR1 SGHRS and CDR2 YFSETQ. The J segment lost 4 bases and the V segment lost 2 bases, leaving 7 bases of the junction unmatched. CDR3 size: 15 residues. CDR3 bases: TGCGCCAGCAGCTTAGGACAGGGTCATTCCACTGAAGCTTTCTTT. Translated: CASSLGQGHSTEAFF.

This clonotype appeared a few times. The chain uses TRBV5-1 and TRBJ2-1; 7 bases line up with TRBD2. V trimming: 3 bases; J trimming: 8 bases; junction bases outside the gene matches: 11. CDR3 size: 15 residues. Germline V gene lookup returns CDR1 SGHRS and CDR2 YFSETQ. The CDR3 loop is CASSSQVAGGDEQFF. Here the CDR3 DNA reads TGCGCCAGCAGCTCTCAGGTGGCTGGGGGGGATGAGCAGTTCTTC.

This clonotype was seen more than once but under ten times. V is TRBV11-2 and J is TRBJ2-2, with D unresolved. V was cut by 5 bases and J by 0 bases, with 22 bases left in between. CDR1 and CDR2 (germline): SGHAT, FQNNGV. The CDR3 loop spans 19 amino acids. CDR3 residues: CASSVTPRYGRANTGELFF. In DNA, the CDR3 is TGTGCCAGCAGCGTAACCCCACGTTATGGCAGAGCGAACACCGGGGAGCTGTTTTTT.

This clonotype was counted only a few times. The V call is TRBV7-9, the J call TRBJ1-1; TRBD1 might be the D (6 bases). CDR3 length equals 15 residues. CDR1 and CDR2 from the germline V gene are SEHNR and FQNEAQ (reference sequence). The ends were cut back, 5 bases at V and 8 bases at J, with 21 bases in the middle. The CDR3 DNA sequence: TGTGCCAGCAGCGTATACCGGACAGCCGGGCCAGAAGCTTTCTTT. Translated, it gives CASSVYRTAGPEAFF.

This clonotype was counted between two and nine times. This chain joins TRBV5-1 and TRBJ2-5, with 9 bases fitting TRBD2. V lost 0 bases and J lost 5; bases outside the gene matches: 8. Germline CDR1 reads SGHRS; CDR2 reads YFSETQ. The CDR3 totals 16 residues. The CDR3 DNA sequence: TGCGCCAGCAGCTTGGTTGGAGCGGGGGGCAGGGAGACCCAGTACTTC. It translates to CASSLVGAGGRETQYF.

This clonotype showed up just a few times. Here the CDR3 reads CASRPWDSTNTGELFF. CDR3 DNA sequence: TGTGCCAGCAGGCCCTGGGACTCCACGAACACCGGGGAGCTGTTTTTT. The rearrangement links TRBV5-5 to TRBJ2-2; tentative D call: TRBD2 (6 bases). Germline V CDR1 and CDR2: SGHKS, YYEKEE (reference sequence). The CDR3 extends over 16 amino acids. V was trimmed by 5 bases and J by 0 bases, leaving 14 bases between them.

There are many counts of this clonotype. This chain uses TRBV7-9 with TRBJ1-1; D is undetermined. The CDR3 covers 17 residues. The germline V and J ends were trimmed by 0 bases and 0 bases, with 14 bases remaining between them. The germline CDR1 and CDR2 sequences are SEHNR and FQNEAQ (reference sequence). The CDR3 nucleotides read TGTGCCAGCAGCTTAGCCCCCCCAGCCTTTATGAACACTGAAGCTTTCTTT. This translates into CASSLAPPAFMNTEAFF.

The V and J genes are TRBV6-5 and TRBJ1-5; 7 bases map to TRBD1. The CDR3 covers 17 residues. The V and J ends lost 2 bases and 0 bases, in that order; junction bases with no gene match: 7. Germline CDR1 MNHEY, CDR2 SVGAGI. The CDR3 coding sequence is TGTGCCAGCAGTTACCCGGGGACAGTCAATAGCAATCAGCCCCAGCATTTT. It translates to CASSYPGTVNSNQPQHF.

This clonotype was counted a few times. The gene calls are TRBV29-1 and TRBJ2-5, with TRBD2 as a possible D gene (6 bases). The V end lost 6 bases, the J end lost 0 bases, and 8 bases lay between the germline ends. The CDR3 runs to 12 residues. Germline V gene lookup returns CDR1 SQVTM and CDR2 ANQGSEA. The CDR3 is CSVGTHQETQYF. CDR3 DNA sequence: TGCAGCGTGGGGACTCACCAAGAGACCCAGTACTTC.

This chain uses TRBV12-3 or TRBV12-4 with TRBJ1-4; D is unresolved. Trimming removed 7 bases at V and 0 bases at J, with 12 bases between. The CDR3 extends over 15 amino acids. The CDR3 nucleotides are TGTGCCAGCACCGGCCTCAGTGCAACTAATGAAAAACTGTTTTTT. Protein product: CASTGLSATNEKLFF.

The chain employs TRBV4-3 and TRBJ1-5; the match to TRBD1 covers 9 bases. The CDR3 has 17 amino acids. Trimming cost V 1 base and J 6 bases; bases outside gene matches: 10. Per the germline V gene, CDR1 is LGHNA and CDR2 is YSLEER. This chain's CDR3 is CASSQARTGALSQPQHF. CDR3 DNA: TGCGCCAGCAGCCAAGCCCGGACAGGGGCCCTCAGTCAGCCCCAGCATTTT.

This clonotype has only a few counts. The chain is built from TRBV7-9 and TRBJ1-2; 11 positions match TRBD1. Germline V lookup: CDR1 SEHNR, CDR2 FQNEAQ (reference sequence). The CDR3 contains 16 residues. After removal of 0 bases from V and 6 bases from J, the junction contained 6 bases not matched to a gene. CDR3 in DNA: TGTGCCAGCAGCTTAGCCCCCGGACAGGGGGCACATGGCTACACCTTC. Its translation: CASSLAPGQGAHGYTF.

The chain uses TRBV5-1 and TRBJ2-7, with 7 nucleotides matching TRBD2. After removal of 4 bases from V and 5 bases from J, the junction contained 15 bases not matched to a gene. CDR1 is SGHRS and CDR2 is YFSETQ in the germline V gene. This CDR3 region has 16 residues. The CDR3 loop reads CASSGGGTAPDHEQYF. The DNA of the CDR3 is TGCGCCAGCAGCGGGGGGGGGACTGCCCCGGACCACGAGCAGTACTTC.

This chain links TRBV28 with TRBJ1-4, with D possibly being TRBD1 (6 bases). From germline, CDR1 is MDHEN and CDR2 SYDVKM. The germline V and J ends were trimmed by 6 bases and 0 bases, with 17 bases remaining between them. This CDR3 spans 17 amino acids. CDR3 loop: CASSPISTGATNEKLFF. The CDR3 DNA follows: TGTGCCAGCAGCCCGATTTCGACAGGCGCAACTAATGAAAAACTGTTTTTT.

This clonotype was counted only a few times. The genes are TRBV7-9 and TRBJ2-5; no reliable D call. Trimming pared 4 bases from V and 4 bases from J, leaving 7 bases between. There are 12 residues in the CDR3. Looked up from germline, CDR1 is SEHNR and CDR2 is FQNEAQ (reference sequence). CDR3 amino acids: CASSWAIETQYF. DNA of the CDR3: TGTGCCAGCAGCTGGGCCATAGAGACCCAGTACTTC.

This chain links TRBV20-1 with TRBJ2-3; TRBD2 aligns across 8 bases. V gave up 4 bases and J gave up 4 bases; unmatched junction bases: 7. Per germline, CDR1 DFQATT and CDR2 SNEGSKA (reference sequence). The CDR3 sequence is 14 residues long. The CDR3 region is CSATYGGGADTQYF. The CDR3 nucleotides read TGCAGTGCTACCTACGGGGGGGGGGCAGATACGCAGTATTTT.

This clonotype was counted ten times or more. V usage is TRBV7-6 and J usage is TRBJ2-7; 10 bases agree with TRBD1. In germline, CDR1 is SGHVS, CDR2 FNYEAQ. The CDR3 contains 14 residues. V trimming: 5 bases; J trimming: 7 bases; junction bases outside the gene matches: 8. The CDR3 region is CASSRDRGSGEQYV. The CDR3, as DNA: TGTGCCAGCAGCCGGGACAGGGGCAGTGGAGAGCAGTACGTC.

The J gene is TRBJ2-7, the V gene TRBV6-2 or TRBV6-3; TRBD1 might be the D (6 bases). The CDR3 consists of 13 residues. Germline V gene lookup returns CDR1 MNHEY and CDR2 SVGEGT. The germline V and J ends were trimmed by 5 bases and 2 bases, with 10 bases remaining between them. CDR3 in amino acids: CASSTGYTYEQYV. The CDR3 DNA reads TGTGCCAGCAGTACAGGGTACACCTACGAGCAGTACGTC.

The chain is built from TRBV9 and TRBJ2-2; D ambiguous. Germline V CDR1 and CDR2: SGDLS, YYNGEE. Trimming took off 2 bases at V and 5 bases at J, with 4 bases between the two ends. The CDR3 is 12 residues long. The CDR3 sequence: CASSVRTGELFF. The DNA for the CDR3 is TGTGCCAGCAGCGTGCGGACCGGGGAGCTGTTTTTT. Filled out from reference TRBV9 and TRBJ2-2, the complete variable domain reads DSGVTQTPKHLITATGQRVTLRCSPRSGDLSVYWYQQSLDQGLQFLIQYYNGEERAKGNILERFSAQQFPDLHSELNLSSLELGDSALYFCASSVRTGELFFGEGSRLTVL.

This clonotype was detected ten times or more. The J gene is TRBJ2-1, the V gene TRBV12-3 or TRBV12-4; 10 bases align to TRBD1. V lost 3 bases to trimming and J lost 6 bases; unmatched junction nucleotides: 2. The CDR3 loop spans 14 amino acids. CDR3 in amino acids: CASSLGQGSNEQFF. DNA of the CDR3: TGTGCCAGCAGTTTGGGACAGGGGTCCAATGAGCAGTTCTTC.

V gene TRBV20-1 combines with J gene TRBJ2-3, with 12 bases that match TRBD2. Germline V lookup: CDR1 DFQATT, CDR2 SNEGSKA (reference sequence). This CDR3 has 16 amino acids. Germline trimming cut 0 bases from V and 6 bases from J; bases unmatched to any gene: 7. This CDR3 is CSARDETSGGWDTQYF. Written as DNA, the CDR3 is TGCAGTGCTAGAGATGAGACTAGCGGGGGATGGGATACGCAGTATTTT.